What follows are 14 T cell receptor beta chains derived from one specimen sequenced in a study of vaccination and CD4 T cells after COVID-19. Sequence data for DNA of cultured CD4+ T cells were generated by the Oncomine TCR Beta short-read assay. TCRdb re-called the PCR reads through MiXCR, storing one row per CDR3 protein. Among about 9,200 distinct CDR3 sequences listed, around 55% were seen once. Their recognized antigens are unknown. The treatment was: roughly nine-day PBMC culture with coronavirus spike peptide pools or control peptides (ViraFEST assay). Sequences were obtained from CD4+ T cells from blood, cultured in vitro. These receptors were obtained from a human donor who had recovered from COVID-19.

Of note for this clonotype: Lacking the conserved final phenylalanine or tryptophan, this CDR3 likely reflects a read error. The chain joins TRBV19 to TRBJ2-1; the D gene could be TRBD1 or TRBD2 (5 bases each). This CDR3 contains 15 residues. Between the trimmed V and J ends, which lost 5 bases and 3 bases, there was a span of 14 bases. The germline gives CDR1 LNHDA, CDR2 SQIVND (reference sequence). CDR3 sequence: CASSGDGGFYNEQFS. Here the CDR3 DNA reads TGTGCCAGTAGTGGGGACGGCGGGTTCTACAATGAGCAGTTCTCC.

The rearrangement uses TRBV6-5 and TRBJ1-5; 7 bases match TRBD1. The V gene end was trimmed by 2 bases and the J gene end by 0 bases; junction bases not matched to a gene: 13. Germline-derived CDR1 and CDR2 are MNHEY and SVGAGI. The CDR3 sequence is 19 residues long. CDR3 residues: CASSYPGQTTPYSNQPQHF. Written as DNA, the CDR3 is TGTGCCAGCAGTTACCCGGGACAGACGACACCTTATAGCAATCAGCCCCAGCATTTT.

The chain uses TRBV28 and TRBJ2-3; 7 bases map to TRBD2. J lost 6 bases, V lost 7 bases, and 10 bases had no gene match. This CDR3 has 14 residues. Germline CDR1 is MDHEN and CDR2 is SYDVKM. In nucleotides, the CDR3 is TGTGCCAGCAACGAGGGAGGGCCTATTGATACGCAGTATTTT. Translating gives CASNEGGPIDTQYF.

CDR3: CSADRGLRTEAFF. Written as DNA, the CDR3 is TGCAGTGCCGACAGGGGGCTGAGGACTGAAGCTTTCTTT. The chain employs TRBV20-1 and TRBJ1-1, with 10 bases fitting TRBD1. Germline trimming cut 6 bases from V and 5 bases from J; bases unmatched to any gene: 6. This CDR3 region has 13 residues. Germline CDR1 reads DFQATT; CDR2 reads SNEGSKA (reference sequence).

The chain recombines TRBV6-5 with TRBJ1-1; D ambiguous. The CDR3 is made up of 13 amino acids. CDR1 and CDR2 from the germline V gene are MNHEY and SVGAGI. The V end lost 0 bases, the J end lost 8 bases, and 10 bases lay between the germline ends. CDR3 amino acids: CASSYSGTSEAFF. CDR3 nucleotides: TGTGCCAGCAGTTACTCCGGAACCTCCGAAGCTTTCTTT.

The chain joins TRBV20-1 to TRBJ2-7; D not resolved. Deletions cut 2 bases from V and 3 bases from J, with 26 bases between. CDR1 is DFQATT, CDR2 SNEGSKA, per germline (reference sequence). The CDR3 has 18 residues. CDR3 sequence: CSARPPSHSRVLVYEQYF. The CDR3 nucleotides are TGCAGTGCTAGACCTCCTAGTCATTCCCGCGTTTTAGTCTACGAGCAGTACTTC.

This sequence joins TRBV15 and TRBJ1-1; D unclear. This CDR3 comprises 13 residues. Trimming shortened V by 1 base and J by 2 bases, and 5 bases separated the two germline ends. Germline V gene lookup returns CDR1 LNHNV and CDR2 YYDKDF (reference sequence). This CDR3 is CATSRGANTEAFF. CDR3 coding DNA: TGTGCCACCAGCAGAGGAGCTAACACTGAAGCTTTCTTT. The entire variable domain, with the rest obtained from reference TRBV15 and TRBJ1-1, is as follows: DAMVIQNPRYQVTQFGKPVTLSCSQTLNHNVMYWYQQKSSQAPKLLFHYYDKDFNNEADTPDNFQSRRPNTSFCFLDIRSPGLGDTAMYLCATSRGANTEAFFGQGTRLTVV.

This clonotype was detected only a few times. The chain employs TRBV28 and TRBJ1-2, with D tentatively TRBD1 (6 bases). The V and J ends lost 8 bases and 1 base respectively, with 14 bases between them. This CDR3 has 14 amino acids. Germline CDR1 reads MDHEN; CDR2 reads SYDVKM. The CDR3 bases are TGTGCCAGCCTCCGAGGGGGGCGTAACTATGGCTACACCTTC. Protein product: CASLRGGRNYGYTF.

As for this clonotype: The CDR3 ends on some other residue instead of the conserved phenylalanine or tryptophan, so this is likely a read error. The chain uses TRBV7-9 and TRBJ1-2; maybe TRBD1 (5 bases). Germline V gives CDR1 SEHNR, CDR2 FQNEAQ (reference sequence). V dropped 3 bases and J dropped 2 bases, with 13 bases sitting between them. The CDR3 runs 15 residues. The DNA for the CDR3 is TGTGCCAGCAGCTTCACGGGACGGCCAAACTATGGCTACACCTCC. Translation: CASSFTGRPNYGYTS.

In its sample, this clonotype was seen a few times. In DNA form, the CDR3 reads TGTGCCAGCAGTCTTTACCCACAGGGAACGGGTAGCAATCAGCCCCAGCATTTT. This translates into CASSLYPQGTGSNQPQHF. J is TRBJ1-5 and V is TRBV6-2 or TRBV6-3; tentatively, D is TRBD1 (6 bases). This CDR3 has 18 residues. Trimming took off 5 bases at V and 0 bases at J, with 20 bases between the two ends. Per the germline V gene, CDR1 is MNHEY and CDR2 is SVGEGT.

The count of this clonotype is one. The gene calls are TRBV19 and TRBJ2-2; 8 bases agree with TRBD1. Germline-derived CDR1 and CDR2 are LNHDA and SQIVND (reference sequence). V gave up 5 bases and J gave up 3 bases; unmatched junction bases: 5. The CDR3 has 15 residues. The CDR3 nucleotides read TGTGCCAGTAGTTCCCCGGACAGGGACACCGGGGAGCTGTTTTTT. The encoded protein is CASSSPDRDTGELFF.

This clonotype was seen just once. V and J are TRBV5-1 and TRBJ2-3; TRBD1 matches 7 bases. V trimming: 3 bases; J trimming: 5 bases; junction bases outside the gene matches: 3. Germline CDR1 SGHRS, CDR2 YFSETQ. CDR3 length: 13 amino acids. In DNA form, the CDR3 reads TGCGCCAGCAGCTCAGGGGGTGGAGATACGCAGTATTTT. This codes for CASSSGGGDTQYF.

V and J are TRBV18 and TRBJ1-5; the D is unclear. CDR3 length: 14 residues. Trimming stripped 1 base from V and 5 bases from J, with 9 bases between. Germline-derived CDR1 and CDR2 are KGHSH and LQKENI. CDR3 DNA: TGTGCCAGCTCACCACAGGGAGGCGATCAGCCCCAGCATTTT. Translating it yields CASSPQGGDQPQHF.

This chain joins TRBV2 and TRBJ1-6; the match to TRBD1 covers 8 bases. This CDR3 is 14 amino acids long. After removal of 6 bases from V and 10 bases from J, the junction contained 8 bases not matched to a gene. Germline loops: CDR1 SNHLY, CDR2 FYNNEI. The DNA for the CDR3 is TGTGCCAGCAGGACCGCAGGGGGCGCATCACCCCTCCACTTT. Amino acids: CASRTAGGASPLHF.